This TCR beta chain was identified during a study of blood T cell repertoires in COVID-19. Study-wide context: Specimens from acute and convalescent COVID-19 originated in the United States, Italy and Spain. The cDNA or gDNA used as material had been derived from T cells, B-cell-depleted T cells, or PBMCs.

As processed by the authors: The authors estimated nucleated cell counts from reference gene primer amplification. Assay used: immunoSEQ multiplex PCR; TCRdb lists only in-frame clones, some missing. V, J and clone size are those of that table, while D and trimming were read from the DNA. The sample lists approximately 140,000 clones, 65% to 90% occurring once. The specimen was peripheral blood. This receptor was identified in a man aged 70-80 years with acute or convalescent COVID-19.

The CDR3 loop is CATSRVEESSEQYF. The CDR3 DNA follows: TGTGCCACCAGCAGAGTTGAGGAGTCTTCCGAGCAGTACTTC. The gene calls are TRBV15 and TRBJ2-7; D is uncertain. CDR1 is LNHNV, CDR2 YYDKDF, per germline (reference sequence). V dropped 1 base and J dropped 6 bases, with 13 bases sitting between them. The CDR3 extends over 14 amino acids. The whole variable domain, remainder taken from reference TRBV15 and TRBJ2-7, is DAMVIQNPRYQVTQFGKPVTLSCSQTLNHNVMYWYQQKSSQAPKLLFHYYDKDFNNEADTPDNFQSRRPNTSFCFLDIRSPGLGDTAMYLCATSRVEESSEQYFGPGTRLTVT.